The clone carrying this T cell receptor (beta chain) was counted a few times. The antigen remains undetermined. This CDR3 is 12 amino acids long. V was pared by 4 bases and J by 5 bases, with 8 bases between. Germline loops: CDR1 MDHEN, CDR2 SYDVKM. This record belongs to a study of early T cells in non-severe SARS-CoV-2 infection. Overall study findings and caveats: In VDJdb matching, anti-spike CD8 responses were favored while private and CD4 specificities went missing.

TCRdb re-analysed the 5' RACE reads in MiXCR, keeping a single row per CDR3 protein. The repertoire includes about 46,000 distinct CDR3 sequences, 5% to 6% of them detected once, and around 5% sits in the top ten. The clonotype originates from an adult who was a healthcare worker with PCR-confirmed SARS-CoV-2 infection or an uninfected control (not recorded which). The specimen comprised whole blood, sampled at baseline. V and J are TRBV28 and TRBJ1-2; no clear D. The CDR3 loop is CASSSTVYGYTF. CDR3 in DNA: TGTGCCAGCAGTTCGACGGTTTATGGCTACACCTTC.